This entry describes one TCR beta chain. This record belongs to a study of blood T cell repertoires in COVID-19. The CDR3 has 12 amino acids. The V gene lost 4 bases and the J gene lost 2 bases, with 9 bases spanning the gap. Germline CDR1 reads SQVTM; CDR2 reads ANQGSEA. This table comes from immunoSEQ multiplex PCR, and its TCRdb copy is limited to in-frame clones, with some not included. The sample has about 190,000 clones, about 90% seen once. This chain joins TRBV29-1 and TRBJ2-7; the D is unclear. What was sequenced was peripheral blood. The receptor comes from a man aged 50-59 years with acute or convalescent COVID-19. This CDR3 is CSVVAVAYEQYF. The CDR3 nucleotides are TGCAGCGTTGTCGCTGTAGCCTACGAGCAGTACTTC.